The present TCR beta chain was sequenced within a study of spatial heterogeneity in lung cancer. This clonotype was detected ten times or more. Its cognate antigen is unknown. CDR3 length: 19 amino acids. Trimming stripped 2 bases from V and 6 bases from J, with 23 bases between. The germline V gene has CDR1 SGHTA and CDR2 FQGNSA. General study results and limits: Resection blood, more than follow-up blood, showed ubiquitous expanded tumor TCRs.

Time point specified: blood at routine non-recurrence follow-up after resection. Whole RNA obtained from tumor, nontumor lung or frozen PBMC underwent sequencing without sorting. TCRdb redid the calling of the 5' RACE reads with MiXCR, one entry per CDR3 protein. Of some 41,000 distinct CDR3 sequences listed, roughly a tenth were seen once; the top ten hold 17%. The TCR comes from a female donor with early-stage non-small cell lung cancer. The specimen comprised PBMCs, sampled at follow-up. The V and J genes are TRBV7-2 and TRBJ1-6; TRBD1 is a possible D gene (6 bases). CDR3 loop: CASSLSPWRGSRGNSPLHF. DNA of the CDR3: TGTGCCAGCAGCTTAAGCCCGTGGAGGGGGAGCCGGGGTAATTCACCCCTCCACTTT.